The 15 T cell receptor beta chains given below trace back to one sample, sequenced in a study of shared clonotypes between healthy human individuals. Some clones are missing from TCRdb's copy, which holds only in-frame ones; the method was immunoSEQ multiplex PCR. Among about 490,000 clones, approximately 80% were seen once, and the ten largest hold roughly 13%. The specimen sequenced was PBMCs. These receptors were taken from a woman in her 40s in good health. Some clones in this sample may be carry-over from other donors' samples.

The chain employs TRBV2 and TRBJ2-1; 7 nucleotides line up with TRBD2. The CDR3 consists of 18 residues. The germline CDR1 and CDR2 sequences are SNHLY and FYNNEI. With V trimmed by 5 bases and J by 1 base, 14 bases remained unmatched. The CDR3 loop is CASSTNLGGGGSYNEQFF. CDR3 DNA sequence: TGTGCCAGCAGTACGAATCTCGGCGGCGGGGGTTCCTACAATGAGCAGTTCTTC. Based on the CDR3 plus reference TRBV2 and TRBJ2-1, the full variable domain is EPEVTQTPSHQVTQMGQEVILRCVPISNHLYFYWYRQILGQKVEFLVSFYNNEISEKSEIFDDQFSVERPDGSNFTLKIRSTKLEDSAMYFCASSTNLGGGGSYNEQFFGPGTRLTVL.

This clone was seen more than once but under ten times. The V call is TRBV15, the J call TRBJ1-4, with TRBD1 matching 8 bases. V shed 0 bases, J shed 4 bases, and the junction held 1 base outside the gene matches. CDR1 is LNHNV, CDR2 YYDKDF, per germline (reference sequence). The CDR3 has 15 residues. The CDR3 here is CATSRDRGLNEKLFF. The CDR3 nucleotides are TGTGCCACCAGCAGAGACAGGGGGCTTAATGAAAAACTGTTTTTT.

The V gene is TRBV11-2, the J gene TRBJ1-5; D is perhaps TRBD1 (5 bases). Trimming left V 3 bases short and J 1 base short, with 10 bases between. The CDR3 has 15 residues. Germline CDR1 SGHAT, CDR2 FQNNGV. The CDR3 is CASSLGTWSNQPQHF. Here the CDR3 DNA reads TGTGCCAGCAGCTTGGGGACCTGGAGCAATCAGCCCCAGCATTTT.

The rearrangement links TRBV4-1 to TRBJ2-3, with D uncertain. V shed 1 base and J shed 0 bases, with 5 bases lying between them. CDR3 size: 14 residues. Germline V gene data show CDR1 as MGHRA and CDR2 as YSYEKL. CDR3 bases: TGCGCCAGCAGCCAAGGACTCAGCACAGATACGCAGTATTTT. This codes for CASSQGLSTDTQYF.

V and J are TRBV9 and TRBJ1-4, with 8 bases that match TRBD1. CDR1 and CDR2 (germline): SGDLS, YYNGEE. This CDR3 is 15 amino acids long. The ends lost 4 bases at V and 5 bases at J; junction bases unmatched: 7. The CDR3 is CASSTPGGANEKLFF. CDR3 coding DNA: TGTGCCAGCAGCACTCCAGGGGGCGCGAATGAAAAACTGTTTTTT.

The chain combines TRBV7-2 with TRBJ2-1, with TRBD2 matching over 12 bases. CDR3 length: 19 residues. V lost 5 bases and J lost 1; bases outside the gene matches: 12. The germline CDR1 and CDR2 sequences are SGHTA and FQGNSA. Written as DNA, the CDR3 is TGTGCCAGCAGCGTAATCGGACTAGCGGGGTTTCGGTCCTACAATGAGCAGTTCTTC. This encodes CASSVIGLAGFRSYNEQFF.

The chain links TRBV5-1 to TRBJ1-6; D gene ambiguous. Looked up from germline, CDR1 is SGHRS and CDR2 is YFSETQ. CDR3 length equals 15 residues. The V end was cut by 4 bases, the J end by 2 bases, with 10 bases between. In nucleotides, the CDR3 is TGCGCCAGCAGCCCCGATGGTCCCTATAATTCACCCCTCCACTTT. Translating it yields CASSPDGPYNSPLHF. The full variable domain, with the rest looked up from reference TRBV5-1 and TRBJ1-6, is KAGVTQTPRYLIKTRGQQVTLSCSPISGHRSVSWYQQTPGQGLQFLFEYFSETQRNKGNFPGRFSGRQFSNSRSEMNVSTLELGDSALYLCASSPDGPYNSPLHFGNGTRLTVT.

The chain joins TRBV5-6 to TRBJ2-7; the D gene is possibly TRBD1 (5 bases). CDR3 length: 13 amino acids. The V end lost 0 bases, the J end lost 7 bases, and 11 bases lay between the germline ends. Germline CDR1 SGHDT, CDR2 YYEEEE. CDR3 sequence: CASSLGSGQEQYF. The DNA for the CDR3 is TGTGCCAGCAGCTTGGGGTCAGGGCAGGAGCAGTACTTC.

Regarding this clone: The sample carries other DNA sequences with the same CDR3. The CDR3 sequence is CASSRGTVPDTQYF. DNA of the CDR3: TGTGCCAGCAGCCGGGGGACAGTCCCAGATACGCAGTATTTT. The chain recombines TRBV7-2 with TRBJ2-3, with D maybe TRBD1 (7 bases). Germline CDR1 SGHTA, CDR2 FQGNSA. The CDR3 has 14 amino acids. Deletions cut 5 bases from V and 4 bases from J, with 13 bases between.

This sequence joins TRBV21-1 and TRBJ2-7. TRBV21-1 is a pseudogene segment. CDR3 length: 16 amino acids. The CDR3 sequence: CASSKGAETWGYEQYF. The DNA for the CDR3 is TGTGCCAGCAGCAAAGGGGCAGAAACCTGGGGCTACGAGCAGTACTTC.

The sample holds many counts of this clone. Other DNA sequences within the sample encode an identical CDR3. The chain joins TRBV15 to TRBJ2-5; possible D gene TRBD2, 5 bases. Trimming took off 1 base at V and 5 bases at J, with 11 bases between the two ends. The CDR3 sequence is 14 residues long. The germline V gene has CDR1 LNHNV and CDR2 YYDKDF (reference sequence). The CDR3 region is CATSRGGDDETQYF. CDR3 bases: TGTGCCACCAGCAGAGGGGGAGACGATGAGACCCAGTACTTC.

The chain carries TRBV29-1 and TRBJ2-3, with no clear D. This CDR3 comprises 14 residues. V shed 7 bases and J shed 0 bases, with 14 bases lying between them. Looked up from germline, CDR1 is SQVTM and CDR2 is ANQGSEA. The CDR3: CSARLLASTDTQYF. CDR3 nucleotides: TGCAGCGCTCGACTCCTGGCTAGCACAGATACGCAGTATTTT.

The chain links TRBV6-1 to TRBJ1-2; D uncertain. The V gene's germline CDR1 is MNHNS and CDR2 SASEGT. Trimming stripped 3 bases from V and 2 bases from J, with 10 bases between. This CDR3 is 14 amino acids long. CDR3 sequence (DNA): TGTGCCAGCAGTGATTCAGCCAGCAACTATGGCTACACCTTC. The encoded protein is CASSDSASNYGYTF.

The V and J genes are TRBV10-3 and TRBJ2-1; 8 nucleotides match TRBD2. CDR1 is ENHRY and CDR2 is SYGVKD in the germline V gene. J gave up 0 bases and V 4 bases, and 2 bases lay outside the gene matches. The CDR3 consists of 15 residues. The CDR3 nucleotides read TGTGCCATCAGTGGAAGCGGGAGCTCCTACAATGAGCAGTTCTTC. The encoded protein is CAISGSGSSYNEQFF.

This sequence joins TRBV2 and TRBJ1-1, with a possible D match to TRBD1 (6 bases). The ends were cut back, 6 bases at V and 6 bases at J, with 11 bases in the middle. This CDR3 has 12 residues. The germline V gene encodes CDR1 SNHLY and CDR2 FYNNEI. Written as DNA, the CDR3 is TGTGCCAGCAGACCACGGACAGCTGAAGCTTTCTTT. Translation: CASRPRTAEAFF.